These 3 T cell receptor beta chains were sequenced from one sample in a study of blood T cell repertoires in COVID-19. Method: immunoSEQ multiplex PCR; TCRdb's copy keeps in-frame clones and lacks some. The table has about 110,000 clones, 81% seen once; the top ten hold 1.5% to 1.9%. Sample: peripheral blood. These receptors were obtained from a man aged 50 or older with acute or convalescent COVID-19.

V and J are TRBV6-2 or TRBV6-3 and TRBJ1-5; the match to TRBD1 covers 7 bases. Germline V gives CDR1 MNHEY, CDR2 SVGEGT. This CDR3 contains 14 residues. Germline trimming cut 5 bases from V and 7 bases from J; bases unmatched to any gene: 8. This CDR3 reads CASSTRQGSQPQHF. The CDR3 DNA reads as TGTGCCAGCAGTACCCGACAGGGATCGCAGCCCCAGCATTTT.

V and J are TRBV5-4 and TRBJ1-4; the match to TRBD1 covers 7 bases. Germline trimming cut 0 bases from V and 10 bases from J; bases unmatched to any gene: 9. Germline CDR1 and CDR2: SGHNT and YYREEE (reference sequence). This CDR3 spans 15 amino acids. In nucleotides, the CDR3 is TGTGCCAGCAGCTTGGCTAGACAGGGTGGAGGAAAACTGTTTTTT. Translation gives CASSLARQGGGKLFF.

The chain couples TRBV24-1 to TRBJ1-5, with unresolved D. This CDR3 is built from 14 residues. Germline CDR1 and CDR2: KGHDR and SFDVKD. V lost 5 bases to trimming and J lost 4 bases, with 11 bases between them. The CDR3 protein is CATSGKTGNQPQHF. CDR3 bases: TGTGCCACCAGTGGGAAAACGGGGAATCAGCCCCAGCATTTT.